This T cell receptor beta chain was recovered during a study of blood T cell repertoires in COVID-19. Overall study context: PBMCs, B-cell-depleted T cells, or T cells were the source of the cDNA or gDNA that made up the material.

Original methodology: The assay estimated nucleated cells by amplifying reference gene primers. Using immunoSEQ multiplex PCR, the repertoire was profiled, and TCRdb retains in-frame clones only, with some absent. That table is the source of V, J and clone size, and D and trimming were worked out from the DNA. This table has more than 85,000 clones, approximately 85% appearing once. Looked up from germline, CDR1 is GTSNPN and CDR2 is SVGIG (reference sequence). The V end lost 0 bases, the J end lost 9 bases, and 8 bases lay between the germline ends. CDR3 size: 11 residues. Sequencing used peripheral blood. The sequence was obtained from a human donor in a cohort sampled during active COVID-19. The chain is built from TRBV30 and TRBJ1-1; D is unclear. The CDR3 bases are TGTGCCTGGAGTGTATATGGCAAAGCTTTCTTT. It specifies CAWSVYGKAFF. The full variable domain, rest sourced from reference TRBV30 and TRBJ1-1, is SQTIHQWPATLVQPVGSPLSLECTVEGTSNPNLYWYRQAAGRGLQLLFYSVGIGQISSEVPQNLSASRPQDRQFILSSKKLLLSDSGFYLCAWSVYGKAFFGQGTRLTVV.